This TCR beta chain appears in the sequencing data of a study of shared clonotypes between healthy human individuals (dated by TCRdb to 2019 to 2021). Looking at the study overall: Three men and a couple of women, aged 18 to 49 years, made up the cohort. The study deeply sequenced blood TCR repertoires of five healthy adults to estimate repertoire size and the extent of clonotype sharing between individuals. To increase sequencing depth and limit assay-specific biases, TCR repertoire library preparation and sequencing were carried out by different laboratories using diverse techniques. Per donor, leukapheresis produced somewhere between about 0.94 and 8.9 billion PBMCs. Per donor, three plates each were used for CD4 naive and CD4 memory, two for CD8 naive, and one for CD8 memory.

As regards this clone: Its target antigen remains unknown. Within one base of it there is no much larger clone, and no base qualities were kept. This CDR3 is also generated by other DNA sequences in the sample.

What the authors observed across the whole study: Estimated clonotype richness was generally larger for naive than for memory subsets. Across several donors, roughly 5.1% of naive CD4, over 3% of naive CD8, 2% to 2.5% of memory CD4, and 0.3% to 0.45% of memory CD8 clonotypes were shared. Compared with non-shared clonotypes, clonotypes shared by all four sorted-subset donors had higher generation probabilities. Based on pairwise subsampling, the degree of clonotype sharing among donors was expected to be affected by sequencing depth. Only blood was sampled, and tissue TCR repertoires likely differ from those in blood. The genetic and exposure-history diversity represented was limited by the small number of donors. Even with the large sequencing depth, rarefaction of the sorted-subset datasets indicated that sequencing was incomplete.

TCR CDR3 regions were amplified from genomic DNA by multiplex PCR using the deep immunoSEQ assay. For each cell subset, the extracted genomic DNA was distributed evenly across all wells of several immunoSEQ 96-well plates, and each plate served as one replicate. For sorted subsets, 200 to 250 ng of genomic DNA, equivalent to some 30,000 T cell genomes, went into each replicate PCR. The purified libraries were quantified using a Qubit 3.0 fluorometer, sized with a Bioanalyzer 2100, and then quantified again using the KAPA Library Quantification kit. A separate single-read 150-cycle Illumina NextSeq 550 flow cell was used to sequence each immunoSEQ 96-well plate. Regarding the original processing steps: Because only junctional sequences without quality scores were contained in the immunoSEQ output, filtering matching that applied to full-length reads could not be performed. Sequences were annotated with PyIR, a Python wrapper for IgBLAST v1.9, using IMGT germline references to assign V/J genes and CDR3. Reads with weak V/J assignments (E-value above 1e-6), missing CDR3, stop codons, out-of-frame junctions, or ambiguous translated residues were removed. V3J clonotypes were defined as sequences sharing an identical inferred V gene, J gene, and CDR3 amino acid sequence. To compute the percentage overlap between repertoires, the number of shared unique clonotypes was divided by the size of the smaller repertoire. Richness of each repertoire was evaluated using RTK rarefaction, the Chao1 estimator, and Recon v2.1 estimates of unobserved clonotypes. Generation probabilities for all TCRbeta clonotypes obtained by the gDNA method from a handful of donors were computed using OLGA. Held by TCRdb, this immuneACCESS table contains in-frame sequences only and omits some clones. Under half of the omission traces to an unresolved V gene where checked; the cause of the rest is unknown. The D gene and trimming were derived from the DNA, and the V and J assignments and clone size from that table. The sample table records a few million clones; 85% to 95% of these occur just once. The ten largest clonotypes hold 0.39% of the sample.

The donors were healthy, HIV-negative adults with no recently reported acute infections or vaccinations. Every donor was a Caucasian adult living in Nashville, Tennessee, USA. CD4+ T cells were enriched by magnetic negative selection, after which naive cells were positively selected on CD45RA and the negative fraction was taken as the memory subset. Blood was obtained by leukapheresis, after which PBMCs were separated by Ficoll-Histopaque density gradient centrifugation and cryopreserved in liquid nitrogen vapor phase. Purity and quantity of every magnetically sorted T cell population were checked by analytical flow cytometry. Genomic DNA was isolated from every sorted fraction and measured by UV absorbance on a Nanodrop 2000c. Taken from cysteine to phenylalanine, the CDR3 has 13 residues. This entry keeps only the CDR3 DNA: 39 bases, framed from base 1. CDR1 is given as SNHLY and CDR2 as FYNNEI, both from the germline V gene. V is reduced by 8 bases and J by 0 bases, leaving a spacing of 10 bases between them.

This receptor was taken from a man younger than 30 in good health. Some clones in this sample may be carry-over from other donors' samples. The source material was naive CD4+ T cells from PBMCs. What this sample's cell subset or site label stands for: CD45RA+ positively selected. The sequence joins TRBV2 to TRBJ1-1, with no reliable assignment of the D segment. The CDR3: CASGRDMNTEAFF. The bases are TGTGCCAGCGGGAGAGACATGAACACTGAAGCTTTCTTT.